This note documents a single TCR beta chain sequence. In germline, CDR1 is MNHEY, CDR2 SVGAGI. The CDR3 length is 14 residues. V gave up 6 bases and J gave up 7 bases; unmatched junction bases: 8. This sample was taken from a study of blood T cell repertoires in COVID-19. Assay: immunoSEQ multiplex PCR; the TCRdb copy retains only in-frame clones and omits some. The data hold more than 35,000 clones, with around 90% observed a single time. The receptor was isolated from a man aged 55 to 70 with acute or convalescent COVID-19. V gene TRBV6-5 combines with J gene TRBJ2-7, with TRBD1 matching 11 bases. The sequenced sample consisted of peripheral blood. The CDR3 coding sequence is TGTGCCAGCAGGTACGGACAGGGGGCGGGGGAGCAGTACGTC. It yields the protein CASRYGQGAGEQYV.